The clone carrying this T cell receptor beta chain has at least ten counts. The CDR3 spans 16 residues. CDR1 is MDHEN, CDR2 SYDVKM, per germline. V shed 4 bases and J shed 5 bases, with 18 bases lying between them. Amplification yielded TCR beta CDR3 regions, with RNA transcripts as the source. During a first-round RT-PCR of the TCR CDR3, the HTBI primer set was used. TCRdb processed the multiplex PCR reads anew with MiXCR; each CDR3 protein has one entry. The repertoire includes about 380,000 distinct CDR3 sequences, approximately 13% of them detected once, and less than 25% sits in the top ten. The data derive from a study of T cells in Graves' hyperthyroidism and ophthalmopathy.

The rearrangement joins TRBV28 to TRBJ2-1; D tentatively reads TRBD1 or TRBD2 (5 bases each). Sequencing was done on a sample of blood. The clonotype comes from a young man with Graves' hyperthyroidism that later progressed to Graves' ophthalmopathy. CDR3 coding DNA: TGTGCCAGCAGTTCTCCGGGACCTGAGCCCGACAATGAGCAGTTCTTC. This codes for CASSSPGPEPDNEQFF.